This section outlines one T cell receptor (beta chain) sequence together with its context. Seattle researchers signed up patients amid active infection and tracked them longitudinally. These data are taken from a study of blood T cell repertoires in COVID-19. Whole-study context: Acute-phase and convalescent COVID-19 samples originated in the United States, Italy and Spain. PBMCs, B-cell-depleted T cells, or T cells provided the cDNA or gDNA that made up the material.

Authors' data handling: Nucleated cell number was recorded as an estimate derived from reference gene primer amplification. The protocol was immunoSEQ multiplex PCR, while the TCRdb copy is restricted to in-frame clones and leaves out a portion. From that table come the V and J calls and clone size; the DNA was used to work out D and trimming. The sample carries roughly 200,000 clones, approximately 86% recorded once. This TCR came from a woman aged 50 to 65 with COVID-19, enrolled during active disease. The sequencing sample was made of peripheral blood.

CDR3 loop: CASSPRDRGSYNSPLHF. The DNA for the CDR3 is TGTGCCAGTAGTCCCAGGGACAGAGGCTCCTATAATTCACCCCTCCACTTT. This chain joins TRBV19 and TRBJ1-6, with TRBD1 matching over 7 bases. CDR3 size: 17 residues. Germline CDR1 reads LNHDA; CDR2 reads SQIVND (reference sequence). J was trimmed by 0 bases and V by 5 bases; bases with no gene match: 7.